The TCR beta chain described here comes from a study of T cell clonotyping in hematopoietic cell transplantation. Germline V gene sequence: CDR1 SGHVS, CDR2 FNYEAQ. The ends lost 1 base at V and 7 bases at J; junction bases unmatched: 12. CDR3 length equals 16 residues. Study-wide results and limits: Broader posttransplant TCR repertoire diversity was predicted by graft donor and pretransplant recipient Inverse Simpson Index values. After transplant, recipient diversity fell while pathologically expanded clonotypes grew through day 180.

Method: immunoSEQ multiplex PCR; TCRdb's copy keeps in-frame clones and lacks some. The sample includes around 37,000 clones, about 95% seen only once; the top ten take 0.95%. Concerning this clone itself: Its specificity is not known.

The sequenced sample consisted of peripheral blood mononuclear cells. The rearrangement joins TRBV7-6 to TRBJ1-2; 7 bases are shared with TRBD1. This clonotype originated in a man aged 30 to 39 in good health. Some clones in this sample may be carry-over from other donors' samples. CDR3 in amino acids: CASSLGGGQATGGYTF. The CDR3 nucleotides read TGTGCCAGCAGCTTAGGGGGAGGACAGGCCACCGGTGGCTACACCTTC.